The entry below describes one T cell receptor (beta chain). Its target is not known. The TCR library protocol attached unique molecular identifiers to the individual cDNA molecules. TCRdb called the 5' RACE reads again in MiXCR, with one record for every CDR3 protein. Among more than 45,000 distinct CDR3 sequences, around 12% were seen once, and the ten largest hold around 3.8%. This specimen comes from a study of early T cells in non-severe SARS-CoV-2 infection. Looking at the study overall: Sequencing of unsorted whole blood was done on bulk RNA, leaving chains unpaired.

The CDR3 totals 16 residues. V gave up 5 bases and J gave up 2 bases, with 18 bases separating them. Germline V gives CDR1 SEHNR, CDR2 FQNEAQ (reference sequence). Study results and limitations: VDJdb matching, biased toward anti-spike CD8 responses, missed private and CD4 specificities.

Specimen: whole blood. The sequence derives from an adult who was a healthcare worker with PCR-confirmed SARS-CoV-2 infection or an uninfected control (not recorded which). The rearrangement joins TRBV7-9 to TRBJ1-1; D might be TRBD1 (6 bases). The DNA of the CDR3 is TGTGCCAGCAGCGGACCACCCTGGGGGCAAAACACTGAAGCTTTCTTT. Its translation: CASSGPPWGQNTEAFF.